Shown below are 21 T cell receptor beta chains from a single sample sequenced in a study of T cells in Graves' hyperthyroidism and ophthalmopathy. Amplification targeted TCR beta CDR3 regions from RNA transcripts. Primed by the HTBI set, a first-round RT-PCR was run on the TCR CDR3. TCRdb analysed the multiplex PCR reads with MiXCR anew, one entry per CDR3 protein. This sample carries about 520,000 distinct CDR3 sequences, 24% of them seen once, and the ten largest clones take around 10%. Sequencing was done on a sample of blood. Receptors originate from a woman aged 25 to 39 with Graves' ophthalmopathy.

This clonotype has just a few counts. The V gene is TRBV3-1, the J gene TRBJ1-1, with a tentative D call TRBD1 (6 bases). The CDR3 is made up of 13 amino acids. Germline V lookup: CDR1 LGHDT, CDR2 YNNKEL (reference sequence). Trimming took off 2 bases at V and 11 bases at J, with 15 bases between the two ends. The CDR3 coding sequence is TGTGCCAGCAGCCAAACCGCTCTAGGGGGGGCTTTCTTT. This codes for CASSQTALGGAFF.

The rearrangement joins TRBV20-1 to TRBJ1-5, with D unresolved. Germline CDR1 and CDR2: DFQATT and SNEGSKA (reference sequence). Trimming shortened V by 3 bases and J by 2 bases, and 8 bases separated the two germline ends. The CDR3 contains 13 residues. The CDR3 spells CSARDEGNQPQHF. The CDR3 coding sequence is TGCAGTGCTAGGGACGAGGGCAATCAGCCCCAGCATTTT.

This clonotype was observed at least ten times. The CDR3 region is CASSQDRGRNFDGYTF. CDR3 coding DNA: TGTGCCAGCAGCCAAGATCGTGGTCGGAATTTCGATGGCTACACCTTC. The V call is TRBV14, the J call TRBJ1-2; no firm D call. The germline CDR1 and CDR2 sequences are SGHDN and FVKESK. The CDR3 extends over 16 amino acids. The V and J ends lost 0 bases and 6 bases respectively, with 17 bases between them. The variable domain in full, completed from reference TRBV14 and TRBJ1-2, reads EAGVTQFPSHSVIEKGQTVTLRCDPISGHDNLYWYRRVMGKEIKFLLHFVKESKQDESGMPNNRFLAERTGGTYSTLKVQPAELEDSGVYFCASSQDRGRNFDGYTFGSGTRLTVV.

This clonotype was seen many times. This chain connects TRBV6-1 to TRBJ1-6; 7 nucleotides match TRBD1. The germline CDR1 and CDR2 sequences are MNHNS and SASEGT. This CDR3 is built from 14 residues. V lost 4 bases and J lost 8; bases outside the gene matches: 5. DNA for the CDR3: TGTGCCAGCAGTGTCAGCCAGGGGGATTCACCCCTCCACTTT. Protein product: CASSVSQGDSPLHF.

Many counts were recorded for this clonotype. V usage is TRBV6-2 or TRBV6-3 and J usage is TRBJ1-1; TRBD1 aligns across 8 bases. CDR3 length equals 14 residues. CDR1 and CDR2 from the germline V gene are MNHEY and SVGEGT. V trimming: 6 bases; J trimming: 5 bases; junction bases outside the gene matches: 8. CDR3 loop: CASRPQGAWTEAFF. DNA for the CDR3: TGTGCCAGCAGACCCCAGGGGGCCTGGACTGAAGCTTTCTTT.

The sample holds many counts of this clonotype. The CDR3 loop reads CASSLGTGANVLTF. For the CDR3, the DNA is TGTGCCAGCAGCTTAGGTACTGGGGCCAACGTCCTGACTTTC. The V and J genes are TRBV7-6 and TRBJ2-6, with unresolved D. Germline loops: CDR1 SGHVS, CDR2 FNYEAQ. Trimming cost V 1 base and J 2 bases, with 3 bases left between them. This CDR3 comprises 14 residues.

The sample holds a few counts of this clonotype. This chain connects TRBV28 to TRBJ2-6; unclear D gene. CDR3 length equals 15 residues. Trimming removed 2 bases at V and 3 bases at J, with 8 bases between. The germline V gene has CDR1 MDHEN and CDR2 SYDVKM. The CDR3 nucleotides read TGTGCCAGCAGTTTAGCGAAGAGTGGGGCCAACGTCCTGACTTTC. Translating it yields CASSLAKSGANVLTF.

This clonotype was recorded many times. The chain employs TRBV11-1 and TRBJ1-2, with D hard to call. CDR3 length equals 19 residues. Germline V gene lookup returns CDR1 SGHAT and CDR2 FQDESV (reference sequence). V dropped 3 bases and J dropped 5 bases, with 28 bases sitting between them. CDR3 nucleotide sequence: TGTGCCAGCAGCTTCTCGCCAGGTGCCGCCGGCGACGAACCTTATGGCTACACCTTC. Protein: CASSFSPGAAGDEPYGYTF.

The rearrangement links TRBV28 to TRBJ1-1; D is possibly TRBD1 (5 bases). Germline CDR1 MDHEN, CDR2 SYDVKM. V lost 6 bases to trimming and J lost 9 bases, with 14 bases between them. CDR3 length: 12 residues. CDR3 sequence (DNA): TGTGCCAGCAGCCCAAAGGGGCATCAAGCTTTCTTT. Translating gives CASSPKGHQAFF.

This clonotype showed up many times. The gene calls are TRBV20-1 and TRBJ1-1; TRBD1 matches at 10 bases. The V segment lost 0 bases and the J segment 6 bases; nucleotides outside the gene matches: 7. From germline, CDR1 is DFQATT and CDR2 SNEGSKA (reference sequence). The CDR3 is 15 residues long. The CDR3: CSARDQGTGDAEAFF. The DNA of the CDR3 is TGCAGTGCTAGAGATCAAGGGACAGGGGACGCTGAAGCTTTCTTT.

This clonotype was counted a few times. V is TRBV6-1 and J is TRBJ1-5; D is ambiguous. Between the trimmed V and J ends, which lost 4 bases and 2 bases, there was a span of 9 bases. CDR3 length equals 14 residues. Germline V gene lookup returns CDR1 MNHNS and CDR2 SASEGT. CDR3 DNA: TGTGCCAGCAGTGGAGGGCTCGGCAATCAGCCCCAGCATTTT. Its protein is CASSGGLGNQPQHF.

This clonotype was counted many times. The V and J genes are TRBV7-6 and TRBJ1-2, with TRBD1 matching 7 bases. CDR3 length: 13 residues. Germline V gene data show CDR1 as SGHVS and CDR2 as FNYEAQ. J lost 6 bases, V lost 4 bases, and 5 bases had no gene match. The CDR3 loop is CASSSNTGDGYTF. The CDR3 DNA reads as TGTGCCAGCAGCTCAAACACAGGGGATGGCTACACCTTC.

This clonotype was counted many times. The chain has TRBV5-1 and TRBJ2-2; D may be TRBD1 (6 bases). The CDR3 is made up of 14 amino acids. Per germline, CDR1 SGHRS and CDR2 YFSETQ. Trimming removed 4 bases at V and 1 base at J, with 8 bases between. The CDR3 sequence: CASSATGNTGELFF. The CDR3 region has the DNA TGCGCCAGCAGCGCGACAGGGAACACCGGGGAGCTGTTTTTT. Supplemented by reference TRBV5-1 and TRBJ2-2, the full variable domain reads KAGVTQTPRYLIKTRGQQVTLSCSPISGHRSVSWYQQTPGQGLQFLFEYFSETQRNKGNFPGRFSGRQFSNSRSEMNVSTLELGDSALYLCASSATGNTGELFFGEGSRLTVL.

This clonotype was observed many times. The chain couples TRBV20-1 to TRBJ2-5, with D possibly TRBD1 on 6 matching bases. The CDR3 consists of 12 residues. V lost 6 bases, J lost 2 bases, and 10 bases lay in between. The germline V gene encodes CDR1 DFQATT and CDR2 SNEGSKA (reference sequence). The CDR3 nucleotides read TGCAGTGCAGATGGGACACAAGAGACCCAGTACTTC. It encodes CSADGTQETQYF.

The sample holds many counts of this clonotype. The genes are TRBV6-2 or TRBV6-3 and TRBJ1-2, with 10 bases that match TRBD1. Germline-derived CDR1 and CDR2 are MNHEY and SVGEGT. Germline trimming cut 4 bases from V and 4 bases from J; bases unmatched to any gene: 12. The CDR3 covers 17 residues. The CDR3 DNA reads TGTGCCAGCAGTTTCTCCCGAGACAGGGGGCCAATCTATGGCTACACCTTC. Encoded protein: CASSFSRDRGPIYGYTF.

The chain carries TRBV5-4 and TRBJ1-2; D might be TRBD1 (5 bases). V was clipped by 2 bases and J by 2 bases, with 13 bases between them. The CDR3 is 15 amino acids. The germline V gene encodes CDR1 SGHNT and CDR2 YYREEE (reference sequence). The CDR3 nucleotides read TGTGCCAGCAGCTTCCTCCGGGACGGCAACTATGGCTACACCTTC. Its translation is CASSFLRDGNYGYTF.

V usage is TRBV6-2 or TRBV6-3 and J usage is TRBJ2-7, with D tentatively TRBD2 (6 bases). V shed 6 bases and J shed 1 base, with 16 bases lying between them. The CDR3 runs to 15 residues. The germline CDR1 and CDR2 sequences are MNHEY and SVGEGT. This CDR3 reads CASSHRLVGSYEQYF. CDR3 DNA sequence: TGTGCCAGCAGCCACAGACTAGTGGGTTCCTACGAGCAGTACTTC.

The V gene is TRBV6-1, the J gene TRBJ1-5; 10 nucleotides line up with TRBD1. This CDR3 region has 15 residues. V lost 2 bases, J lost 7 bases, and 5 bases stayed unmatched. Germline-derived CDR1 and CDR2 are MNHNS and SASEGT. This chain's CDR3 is CASSEMGTGAQPQHF. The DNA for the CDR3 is TGTGCCAGCAGTGAAATGGGGACAGGGGCGCAGCCCCAGCATTTT.

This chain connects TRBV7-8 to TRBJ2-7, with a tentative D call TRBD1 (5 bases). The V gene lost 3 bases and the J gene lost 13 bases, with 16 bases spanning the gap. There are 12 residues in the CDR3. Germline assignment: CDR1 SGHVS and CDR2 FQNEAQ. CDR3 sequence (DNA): TGTGCCAGCAGCTTGCTTTCAGGGCCTCGATACTTC. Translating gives CASSLLSGPRYF.

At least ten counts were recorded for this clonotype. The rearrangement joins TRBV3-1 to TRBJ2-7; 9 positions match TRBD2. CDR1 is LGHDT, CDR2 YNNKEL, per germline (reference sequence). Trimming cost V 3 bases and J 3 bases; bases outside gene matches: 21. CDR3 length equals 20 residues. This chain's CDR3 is CASSHPRLRGGERLGYEQYF. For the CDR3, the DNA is TGTGCCAGCAGCCACCCGAGATTGCGGGGGGGAGAACGATTGGGCTACGAGCAGTACTTC.

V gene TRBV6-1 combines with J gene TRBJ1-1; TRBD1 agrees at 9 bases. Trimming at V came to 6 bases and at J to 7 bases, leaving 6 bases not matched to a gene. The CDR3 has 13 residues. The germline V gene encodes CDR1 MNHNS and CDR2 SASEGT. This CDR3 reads CASRQGASVEAFF. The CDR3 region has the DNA TGTGCCAGCAGACAGGGGGCTTCTGTTGAAGCTTTCTTT.